This T cell receptor beta chain is drawn from a study of cytomegalovirus exposure and HLA in healthy donors. The primer mix had 60 Vbeta and 13 Jbeta primers. Produced via immunoSEQ multiplex PCR; TCRdb's table is partial and in-frame only. The sample consists of fewer than 200,000 clones, about 63% of them appearing once. Whole-study findings and limits: The study dropped some indistinguishable V segments, TRBV6-2 and TRBV6-3 among them. Being productive about 90% or about 30% of the time was typical of most TCR beta V segments in an earlier analysis. According to the study, roughly 160 TCR beta chains were cytomegalovirus-associated.

Trimming at V came to 4 bases and at J to 4 bases, leaving 7 bases not matched to a gene. This CDR3 is built from 14 residues. Per the germline V gene, CDR1 is LNHDA and CDR2 is SQIVND (reference sequence). This clone has a single count. Its antigen is undetermined. Sampled while nominally healthy, donors likely had unrecorded immune exposures. This TCR came from a woman in her thirties or forties in good health and CMV-seropositive. The chain has TRBV19 and TRBJ2-7; TRBD1 matches 7 bases. The sequenced material came from PBMCs. In nucleotides, the CDR3 is TGTGCCAGTAGTACAGGGGACAGTTTATACGAGCAGTACTTC. Translating it yields CASSTGDSLYEQYF. The full variable domain, in which reference TRBV19 and TRBJ2-7 provide the parts outside the CDR3, is DGGITQSPKYLFRKEGQNVTLSCEQNLNHDAMYWYRQDPGQGLRLIYYSQIVNDFQKGDIAEGYSVSREKKESFPLTVTSAQKNPTAFYLCASSTGDSLYEQYFGPGTRLTVT.